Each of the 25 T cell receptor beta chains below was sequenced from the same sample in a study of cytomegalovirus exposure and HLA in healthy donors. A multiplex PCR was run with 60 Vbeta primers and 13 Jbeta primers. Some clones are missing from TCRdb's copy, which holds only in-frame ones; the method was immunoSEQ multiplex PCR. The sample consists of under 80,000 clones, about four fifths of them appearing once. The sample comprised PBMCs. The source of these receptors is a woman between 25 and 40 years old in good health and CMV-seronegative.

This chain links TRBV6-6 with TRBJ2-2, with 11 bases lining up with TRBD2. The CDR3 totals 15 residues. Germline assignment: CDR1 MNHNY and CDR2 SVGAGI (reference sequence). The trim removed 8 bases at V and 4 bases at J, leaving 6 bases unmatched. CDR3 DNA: TGTGCCAGCGCCGTAGCGGGAGGGTTCACCGGGGAGCTGTTTTTT. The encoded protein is CASAVAGGFTGELFF.

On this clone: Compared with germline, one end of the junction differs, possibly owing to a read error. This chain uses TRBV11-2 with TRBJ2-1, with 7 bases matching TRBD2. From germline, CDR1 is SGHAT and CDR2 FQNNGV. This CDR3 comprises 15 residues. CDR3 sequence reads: CAGSLDGGGYNEQFF. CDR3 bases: TGTGCCGGCAGCTTAGATGGCGGGGGTTACAATGAGCAGTTCTTC.

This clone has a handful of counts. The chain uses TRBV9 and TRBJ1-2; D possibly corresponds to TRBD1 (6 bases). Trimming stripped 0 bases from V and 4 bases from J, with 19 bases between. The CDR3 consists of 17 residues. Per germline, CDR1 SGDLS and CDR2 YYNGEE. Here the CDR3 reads CASSVDPNTGTSYGYTF. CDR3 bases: TGTGCCAGCAGCGTAGATCCAAATACAGGGACGTCCTATGGCTACACCTTC.

The DNA of the CDR3 is TGTGCCAGCAGTGACGAAGTGGGGGGGACCCAGTACTTC. Translating it yields CASSDEVGGTQYF. The V call is TRBV6-4, the J call TRBJ2-5, with a weak D call TRBD2 (6 bases). The length of the CDR3 is 13 residues. Germline V gene sequence: CDR1 MRHNA, CDR2 SNTAGT. The V gene lost 2 bases and the J gene lost 7 bases, with 11 bases spanning the gap.

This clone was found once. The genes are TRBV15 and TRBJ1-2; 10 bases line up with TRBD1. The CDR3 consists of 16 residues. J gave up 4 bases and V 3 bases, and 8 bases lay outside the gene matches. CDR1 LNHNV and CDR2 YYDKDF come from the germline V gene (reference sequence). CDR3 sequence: CATSRDPGTGVYGYTF. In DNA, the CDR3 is TGTGCCACCAGCAGGGACCCCGGGACAGGGGTCTATGGCTACACCTTC.

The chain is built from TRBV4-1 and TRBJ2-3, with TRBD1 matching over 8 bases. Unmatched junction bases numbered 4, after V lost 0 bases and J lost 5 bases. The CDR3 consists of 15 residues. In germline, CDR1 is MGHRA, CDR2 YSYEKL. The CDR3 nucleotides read TGCGCCAGCAGCCAAGAGACAGGGGTTCAAGATACGCAGTATTTT. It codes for CASSQETGVQDTQYF.

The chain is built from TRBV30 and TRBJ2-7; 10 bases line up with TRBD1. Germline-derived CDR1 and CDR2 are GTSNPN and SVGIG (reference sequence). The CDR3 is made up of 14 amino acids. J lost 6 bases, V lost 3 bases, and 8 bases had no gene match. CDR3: CAWRFLGQGGEQYF. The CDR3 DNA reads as TGTGCCTGGAGGTTTCTAGGACAGGGGGGCGAGCAGTACTTC.

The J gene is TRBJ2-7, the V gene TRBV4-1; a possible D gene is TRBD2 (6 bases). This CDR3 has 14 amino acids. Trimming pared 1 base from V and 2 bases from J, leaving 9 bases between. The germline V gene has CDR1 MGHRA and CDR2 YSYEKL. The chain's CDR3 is CASSQGAGTYEQYV. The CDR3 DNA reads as TGCGCCAGCAGCCAAGGAGCGGGTACCTACGAGCAGTACGTC.

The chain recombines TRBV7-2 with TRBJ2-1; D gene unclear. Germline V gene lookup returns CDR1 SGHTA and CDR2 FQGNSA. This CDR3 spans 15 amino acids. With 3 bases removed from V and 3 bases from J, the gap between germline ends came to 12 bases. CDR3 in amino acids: CASSFGLYIYNEQFF. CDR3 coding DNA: TGTGCCAGCAGCTTCGGTCTTTATATCTACAATGAGCAGTTCTTC.

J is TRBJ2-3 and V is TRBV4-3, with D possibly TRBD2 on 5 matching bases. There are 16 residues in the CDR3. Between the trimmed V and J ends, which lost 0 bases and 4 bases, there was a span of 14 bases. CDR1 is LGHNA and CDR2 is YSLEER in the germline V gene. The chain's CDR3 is CASSQDLAADADTQYF. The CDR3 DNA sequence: TGCGCCAGCAGCCAAGACCTAGCTGCGGACGCAGATACGCAGTATTTT.

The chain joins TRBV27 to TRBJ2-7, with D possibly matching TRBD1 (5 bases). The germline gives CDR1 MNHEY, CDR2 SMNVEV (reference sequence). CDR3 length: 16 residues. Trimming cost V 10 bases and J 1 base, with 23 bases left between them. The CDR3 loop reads CATHSLTGFTSYEQYF. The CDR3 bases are TGTGCCACCCACTCCCTTACAGGTTTTACTTCCTACGAGCAGTACTTC.

CDR3 sequence: CSALNEKLFF. CDR3 sequence (DNA): TGCAGCGCCCTTAATGAAAAACTGTTTTTT. The genes are TRBV29-1 and TRBJ1-4; no reliable D call. The germline V gene has CDR1 SQVTM and CDR2 ANQGSEA. This CDR3 contains 10 residues. V was shortened by 7 bases and J by 4 bases, with 4 bases between the two germline ends.

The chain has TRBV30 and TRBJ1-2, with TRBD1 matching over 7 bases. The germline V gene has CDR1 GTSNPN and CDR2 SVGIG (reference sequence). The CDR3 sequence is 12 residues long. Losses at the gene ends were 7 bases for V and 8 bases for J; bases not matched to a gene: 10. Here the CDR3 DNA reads TGTGCCTTCGCGACAGGGTTGAGCGGCTACACCTTC. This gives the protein CAFATGLSGYTF.

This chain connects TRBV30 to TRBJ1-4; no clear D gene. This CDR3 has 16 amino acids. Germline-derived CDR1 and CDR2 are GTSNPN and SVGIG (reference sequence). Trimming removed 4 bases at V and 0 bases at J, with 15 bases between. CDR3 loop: CAWKTGEIATNEKLFF. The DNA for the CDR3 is TGTGCCTGGAAAACTGGAGAGATTGCAACTAATGAAAAACTGTTTTTT.

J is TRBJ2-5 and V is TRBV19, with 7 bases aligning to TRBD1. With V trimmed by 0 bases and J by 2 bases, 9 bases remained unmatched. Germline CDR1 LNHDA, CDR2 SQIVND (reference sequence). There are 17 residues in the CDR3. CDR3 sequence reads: CASSIDQGVGVQETQYF. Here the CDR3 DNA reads TGTGCCAGTAGTATAGATCAGGGGGTTGGGGTACAAGAGACCCAGTACTTC.

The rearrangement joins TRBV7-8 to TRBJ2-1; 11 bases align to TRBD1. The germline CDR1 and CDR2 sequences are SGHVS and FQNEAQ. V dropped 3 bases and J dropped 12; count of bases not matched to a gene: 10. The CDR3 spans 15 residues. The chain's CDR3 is CASSLDRGLMSGQFF. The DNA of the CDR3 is TGTGCCAGCAGCTTGGACAGGGGGCTAATGTCTGGGCAGTTCTTC.

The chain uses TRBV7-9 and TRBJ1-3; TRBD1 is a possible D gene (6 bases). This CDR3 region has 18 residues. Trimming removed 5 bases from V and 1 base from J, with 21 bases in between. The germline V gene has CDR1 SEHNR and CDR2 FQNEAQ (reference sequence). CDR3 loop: CASSPVLPRTGSGNTIYF. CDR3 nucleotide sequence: TGTGCCAGCAGCCCAGTTTTGCCCCGCACAGGGTCTGGAAACACCATATATTTT.

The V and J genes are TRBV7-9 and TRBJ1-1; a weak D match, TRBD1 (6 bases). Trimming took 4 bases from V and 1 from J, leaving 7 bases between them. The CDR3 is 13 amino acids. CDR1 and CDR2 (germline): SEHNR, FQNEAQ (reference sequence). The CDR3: CASSSTGNTEAFF. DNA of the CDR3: TGTGCCAGCAGCTCGACAGGGAACACTGAAGCTTTCTTT.

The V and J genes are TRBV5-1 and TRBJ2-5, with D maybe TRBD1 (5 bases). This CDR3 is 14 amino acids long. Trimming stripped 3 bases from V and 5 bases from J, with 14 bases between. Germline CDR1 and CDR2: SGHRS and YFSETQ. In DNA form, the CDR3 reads TGCGCCAGCAGCTCCCAGCAGGGCACGGAGACCCAGTACTTC. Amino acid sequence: CASSSQQGTETQYF.

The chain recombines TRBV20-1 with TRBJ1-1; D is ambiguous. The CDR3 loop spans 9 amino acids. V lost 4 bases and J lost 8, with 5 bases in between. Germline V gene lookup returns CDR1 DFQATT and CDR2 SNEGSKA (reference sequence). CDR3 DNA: TGCAGTGCTACCCAAGAAGCTTTCTTT. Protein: CSATQEAFF.

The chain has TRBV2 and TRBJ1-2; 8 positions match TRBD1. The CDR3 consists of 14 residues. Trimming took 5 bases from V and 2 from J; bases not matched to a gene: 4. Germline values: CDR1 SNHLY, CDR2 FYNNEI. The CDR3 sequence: CASSRDRTNYGYTF. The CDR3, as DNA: TGTGCCAGCAGTCGGGACAGGACAAACTATGGCTACACCTTC.

The CDR3: CAWSAMGPDYGYTF. CDR3 bases: TGTGCCTGGAGTGCGATGGGGCCTGACTATGGCTACACCTTC. The chain carries TRBV30 and TRBJ1-2, with D possibly TRBD1 on 5 matching bases. V lost 1 base to trimming and J lost 3 bases, with 12 bases between them. This CDR3 comprises 14 residues. Looked up from germline, CDR1 is GTSNPN and CDR2 is SVGIG (reference sequence).

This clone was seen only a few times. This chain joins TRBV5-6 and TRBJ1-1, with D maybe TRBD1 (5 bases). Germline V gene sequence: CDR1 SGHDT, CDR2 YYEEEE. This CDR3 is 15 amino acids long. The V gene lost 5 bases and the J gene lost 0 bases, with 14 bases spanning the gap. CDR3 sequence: CASRRWGAMNTEAFF. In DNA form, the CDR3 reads TGTGCCAGCAGAAGGTGGGGCGCCATGAACACTGAAGCTTTCTTT.

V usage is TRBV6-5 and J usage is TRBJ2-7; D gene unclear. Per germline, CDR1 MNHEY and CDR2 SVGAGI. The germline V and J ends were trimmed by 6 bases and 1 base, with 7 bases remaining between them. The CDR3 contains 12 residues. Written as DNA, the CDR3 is TGTGCCAGCAGCTCCCTTTCCTACGAGCAGTACTTC. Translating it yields CASSSLSYEQYF.

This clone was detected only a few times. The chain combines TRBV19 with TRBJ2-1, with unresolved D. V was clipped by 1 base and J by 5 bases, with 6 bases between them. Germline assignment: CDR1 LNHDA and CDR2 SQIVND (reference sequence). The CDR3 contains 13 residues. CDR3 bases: TGTGCCAGTAGTATAGCCAGTAACAATGAGCAGTTCTTC. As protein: CASSIASNNEQFF.